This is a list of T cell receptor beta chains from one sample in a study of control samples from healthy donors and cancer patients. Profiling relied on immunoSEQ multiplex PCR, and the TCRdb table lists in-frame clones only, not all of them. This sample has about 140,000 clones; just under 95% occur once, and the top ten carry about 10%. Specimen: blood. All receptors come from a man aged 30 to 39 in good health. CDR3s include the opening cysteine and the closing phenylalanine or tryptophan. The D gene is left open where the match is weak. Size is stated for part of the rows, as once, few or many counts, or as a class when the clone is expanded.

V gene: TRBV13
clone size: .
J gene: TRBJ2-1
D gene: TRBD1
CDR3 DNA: TGTGCCAGCTCCGGGACAGTGTCCTACAATGAGCAGTTCTTC
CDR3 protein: CASSGTVSYNEQFF

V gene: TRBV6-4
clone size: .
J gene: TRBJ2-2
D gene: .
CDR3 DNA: TGTGCCAGCAGCGACTCCCCGAACACCGGGGAGCTGTTTTTT
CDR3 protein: CASSDSPNTGELFF

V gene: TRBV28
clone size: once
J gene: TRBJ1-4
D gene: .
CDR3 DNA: TGTGCCAGCAGTTCCCCGGGGGAGGGAGGTGAAAAACTGTTTTTT
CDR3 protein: CASSSPGEGGEKLFF

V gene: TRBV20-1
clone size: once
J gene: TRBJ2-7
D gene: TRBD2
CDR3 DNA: TGCAGTGCTAGTGCACTAGCGGGAGCCTACGAGCAGTACTTC
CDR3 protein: CSASALAGAYEQYF

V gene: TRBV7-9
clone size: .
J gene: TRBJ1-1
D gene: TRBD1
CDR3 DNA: TGTGCCAGCAGATCAACTGACAGGGGCTCCACTGAAGCTTTCTTT
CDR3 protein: CASRSTDRGSTEAFF

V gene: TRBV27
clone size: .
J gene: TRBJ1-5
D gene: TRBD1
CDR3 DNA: TGTGCCAGCAGTCAACGGGACAGAATAAATCAGCCCCAGCATTTT
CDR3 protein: CASSQRDRINQPQHF

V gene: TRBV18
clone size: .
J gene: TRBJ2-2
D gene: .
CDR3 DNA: TGTGCCAGCTCACCGTCGAACACCGGGGAGCTGTTTTTT
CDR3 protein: CASSPSNTGELFF

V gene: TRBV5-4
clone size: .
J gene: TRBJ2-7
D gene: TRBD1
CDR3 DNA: TGTGCCAGCAGCTCCGGACAGGGATACGAGCAGTACTTC
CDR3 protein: CASSSGQGYEQYF

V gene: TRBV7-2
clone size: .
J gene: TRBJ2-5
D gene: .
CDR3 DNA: TGTGCCAGCAGCTTAGCCGGGGGACCGTTACAAGAGACCCAGTACTTC
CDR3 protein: CASSLAGGPLQETQYF

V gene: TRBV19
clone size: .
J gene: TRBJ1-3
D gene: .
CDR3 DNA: TGTGCCAGTAGCAATGGGTTTGGAAACACCATATATTTT
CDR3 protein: CASSNGFGNTIYF

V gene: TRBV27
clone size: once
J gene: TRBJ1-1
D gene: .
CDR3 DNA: TGTGCCAGCAGTTCAACAGCTGAAGCTTTCTTT
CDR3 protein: CASSSTAEAFF

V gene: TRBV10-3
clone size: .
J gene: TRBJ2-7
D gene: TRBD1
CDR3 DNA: TGTGCCATCACTCGGGACAGGGGATACGAGCAGTACTTC
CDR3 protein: CAITRDRGYEQYF

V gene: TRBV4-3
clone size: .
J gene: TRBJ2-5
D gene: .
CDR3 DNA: TGCGCCAGCAGCCAAGATCTGGGCAGTGCCGAGACCCAGTACTTC
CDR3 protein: CASSQDLGSAETQYF

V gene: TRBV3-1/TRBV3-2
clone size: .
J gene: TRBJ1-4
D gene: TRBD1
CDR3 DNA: TGTGCCAGCAGCCAAGACGGGACAGGGAACGAAAAACTGTTTTTT
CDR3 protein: CASSQDGTGNEKLFF

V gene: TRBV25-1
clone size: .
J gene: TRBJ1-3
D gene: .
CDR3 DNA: TGTGCCAGCAGTGAACCCCTCCCAGCCGTCTCTGGAAACACCATATATTTT
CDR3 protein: CASSEPLPAVSGNTIYF

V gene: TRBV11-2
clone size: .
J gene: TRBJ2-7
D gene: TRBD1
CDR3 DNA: TGTGCCAGCAGCCGGACAGGGGTCGAGCAGTACTTC
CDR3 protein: CASSRTGVEQYF

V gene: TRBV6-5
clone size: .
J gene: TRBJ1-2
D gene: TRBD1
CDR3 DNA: TGTGCCAGCACAACAGGGGAGGTTGGTGGCTACACCTTC
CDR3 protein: CASTTGEVGGYTF

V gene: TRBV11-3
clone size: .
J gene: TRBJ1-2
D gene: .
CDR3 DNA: TGTGCCAGCGGCTGGAGCGGGGGCAGGGGCACTAACTATGGCTACACCTTC
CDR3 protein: CASGWSGGRGTNYGYTF

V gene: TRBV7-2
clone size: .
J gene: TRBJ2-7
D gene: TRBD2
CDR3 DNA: TGTGCCAGCAGCTTAGACGGACTAGCGGCCTACGAGCAGTACTTC
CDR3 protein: CASSLDGLAAYEQYF

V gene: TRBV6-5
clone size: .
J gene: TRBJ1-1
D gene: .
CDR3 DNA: TGTGCCAGCCAAAGCCAGGGGATGAACACTGAAGCTTTCTTT
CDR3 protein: CASQSQGMNTEAFF

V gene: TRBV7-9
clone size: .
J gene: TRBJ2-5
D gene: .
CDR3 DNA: TGTGCCAGCAGCTTATCTGGTCGGGAGACCCAGTACTTC
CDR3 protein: CASSLSGRETQYF

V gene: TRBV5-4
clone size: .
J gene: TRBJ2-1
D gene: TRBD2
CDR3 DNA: TGTGCCAGCAGCGTAGGACTAGCGGGATCCTACAATGAGCAGTTCTTC
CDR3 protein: CASSVGLAGSYNEQFF

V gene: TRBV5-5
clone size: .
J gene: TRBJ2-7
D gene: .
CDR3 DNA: TGTGCCAGCAGCTTGCTTAGCGGCTACGAGCAGTACTTC
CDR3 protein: CASSLLSGYEQYF

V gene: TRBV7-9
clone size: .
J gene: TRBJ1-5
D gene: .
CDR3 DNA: TGTGCCAGCAGCTTAACCTCCGGTTTGGGCAGGTCGAATCAGCCCCAGCATTTT
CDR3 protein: CASSLTSGLGRSNQPQHF

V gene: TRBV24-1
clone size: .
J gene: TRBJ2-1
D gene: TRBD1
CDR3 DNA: TGTGCCACCAGCCCCGGGACAGGGGACTACAATGAGCAGTTCTTC
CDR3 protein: CATSPGTGDYNEQFF

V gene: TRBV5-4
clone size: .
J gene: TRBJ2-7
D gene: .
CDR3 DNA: TGTGCCAGCAGCTCCTGGGACCAAACCTACGAGCAGTACTTC
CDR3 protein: CASSSWDQTYEQYF

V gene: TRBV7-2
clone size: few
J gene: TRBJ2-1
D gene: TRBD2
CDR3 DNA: TGTGCCAGCAGATCAAGCGGGAGCCCCAATGAGCAGTTCTTC
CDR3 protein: CASRSSGSPNEQFF

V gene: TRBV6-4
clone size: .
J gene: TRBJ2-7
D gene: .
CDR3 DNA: TGTGCCAGCAGTCGATGCAGTTACTACGAGCAGTACTTC
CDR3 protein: CASSRCSYYEQYF

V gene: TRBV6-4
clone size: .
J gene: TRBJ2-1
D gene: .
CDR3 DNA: TGTGCCAGCAGTGCCAGGGAGACGGATGAGCAGTTCTTC
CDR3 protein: CASSARETDEQFF

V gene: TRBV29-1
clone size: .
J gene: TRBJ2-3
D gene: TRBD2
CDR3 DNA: TGCAGCGTTGATGCTTCTTGGAAGCGGGAGGGCCGAAACACAGATACGCAGTATTTT
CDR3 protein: CSVDASWKREGRNTDTQYF

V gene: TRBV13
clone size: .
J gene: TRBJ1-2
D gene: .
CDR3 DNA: TGTGCCAGCAGCCCATTCCATGACTATGGCTACACCTTC
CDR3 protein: CASSPFHDYGYTF

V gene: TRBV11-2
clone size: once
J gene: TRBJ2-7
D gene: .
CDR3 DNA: TGTGCCAGCAGCTTACTCGGCCCCTCGCTCGAGCAGTACTTC
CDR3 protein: CASSLLGPSLEQYF

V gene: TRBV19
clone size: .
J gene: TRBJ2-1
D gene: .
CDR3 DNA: TGTGCCAGCCACCCCGACGTCGGCACCTACAATGAGCAGTTCTTC
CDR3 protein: CASHPDVGTYNEQFF

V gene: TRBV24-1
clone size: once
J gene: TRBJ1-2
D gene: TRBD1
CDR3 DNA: TGTGCCACCAGTGACCACCCTGATTTGACAGGGCCCTATGGCTACACCTTC
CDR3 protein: CATSDHPDLTGPYGYTF

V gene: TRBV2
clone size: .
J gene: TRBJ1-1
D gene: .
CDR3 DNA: TGTGCCAGCAGCTTCACGTCAGGGGACACTGAAGCTTTCTTT
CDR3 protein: CASSFTSGDTEAFF

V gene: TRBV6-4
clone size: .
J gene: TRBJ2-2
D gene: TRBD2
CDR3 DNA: TGTGCCAGCAGTTCTAGCGGAGAAACTCCCGGGGAGCTGTTTTTT
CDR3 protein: CASSSSGETPGELFF

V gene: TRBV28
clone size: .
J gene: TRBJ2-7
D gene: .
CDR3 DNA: TGTGCCAGCAGTTCCCGACTAGAGCTCTACGAGCAGTACTTC
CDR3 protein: CASSSRLELYEQYF

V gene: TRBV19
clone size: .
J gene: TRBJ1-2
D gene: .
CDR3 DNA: TGTGCCAGTAAACAGGGTCTGGATGGCTACACCTTC
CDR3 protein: CASKQGLDGYTF

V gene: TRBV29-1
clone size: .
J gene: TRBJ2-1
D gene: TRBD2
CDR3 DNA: TGCAGCGTTGAGGCTAGCGGGAGTAGTTCCTACAATGAGCAGTTCTTC
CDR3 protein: CSVEASGSSSYNEQFF

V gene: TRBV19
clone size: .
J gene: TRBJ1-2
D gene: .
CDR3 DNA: TGTGCCAGCACCAACTTAGGATTGGGTGATTTAGCTAACTATGGCTACACCTTC
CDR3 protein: CASTNLGLGDLANYGYTF

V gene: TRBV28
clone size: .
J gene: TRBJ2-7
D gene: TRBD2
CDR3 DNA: TGTGCCAGCAACGGGGGGGCCCTACCAACCTACGAGCAGTACTTC
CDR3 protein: CASNGGALPTYEQYF

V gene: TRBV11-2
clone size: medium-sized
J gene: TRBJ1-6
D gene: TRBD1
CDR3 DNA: TGTGCCAGCGCGACAGGGTCCCATTCACCCCTCCACTTT
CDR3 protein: CASATGSHSPLHF

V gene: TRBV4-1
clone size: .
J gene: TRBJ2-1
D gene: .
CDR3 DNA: TGCGCCAGCAGCCAAATACTTCGCAATGAGCAGTTCTTC
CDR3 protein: CASSQILRNEQFF

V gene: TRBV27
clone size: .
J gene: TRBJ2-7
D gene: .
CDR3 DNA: TGTGCCAGCAGTTTATGGGCTAGCTACGAGCAGTACTTC
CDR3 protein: CASSLWASYEQYF

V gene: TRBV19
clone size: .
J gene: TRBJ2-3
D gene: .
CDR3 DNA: TGTGCCAGTAGTATCGGGGGGCGTTTAACAGATACGCAGTATTTT
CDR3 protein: CASSIGGRLTDTQYF

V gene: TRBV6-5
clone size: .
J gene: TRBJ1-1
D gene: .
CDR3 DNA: TGTGCCAGCAGTTACTCCACAGGCGGCACTGAAGCTTTCTTT
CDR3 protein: CASSYSTGGTEAFF

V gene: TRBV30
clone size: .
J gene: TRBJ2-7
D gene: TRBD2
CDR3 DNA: TGTGCCTGGGGTTCGGGGGGACCGGGCGAGCAGTACTTC
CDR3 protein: CAWGSGGPGEQYF

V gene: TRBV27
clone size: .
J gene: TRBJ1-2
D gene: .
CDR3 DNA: TGTGCCAGCAGCCACAAGATCAACTATGGCTACACCTTC
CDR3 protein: CASSHKINYGYTF

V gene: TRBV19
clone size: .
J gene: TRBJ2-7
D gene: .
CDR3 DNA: TGTGCCACATCACCGGGACACGGGAATTACGAGCAGTACTTC
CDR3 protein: CATSPGHGNYEQYF

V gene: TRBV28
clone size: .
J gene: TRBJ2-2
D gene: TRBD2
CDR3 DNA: TGTGCCAGCAGTTTTAGCGGGTCAACAAAGAACACCGGGGAGCTGTTTTTT
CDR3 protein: CASSFSGSTKNTGELFF

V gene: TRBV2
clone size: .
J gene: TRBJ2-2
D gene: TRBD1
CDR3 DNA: TGTGCCAGCAACGGACAGGGGGACGGGGAGCTGTTTTTT
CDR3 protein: CASNGQGDGELFF

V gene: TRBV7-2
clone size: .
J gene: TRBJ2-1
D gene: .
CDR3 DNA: TGTGCCAGCATTCGCAGGGTCTCCTACAATGAGCAGTTCTTC
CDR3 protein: CASIRRVSYNEQFF

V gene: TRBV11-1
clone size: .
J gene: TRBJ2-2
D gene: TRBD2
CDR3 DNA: TGTGCCAGTACCGTCCTAGCGGGACCCGGGGAGCTGTTTTTT
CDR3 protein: CASTVLAGPGELFF